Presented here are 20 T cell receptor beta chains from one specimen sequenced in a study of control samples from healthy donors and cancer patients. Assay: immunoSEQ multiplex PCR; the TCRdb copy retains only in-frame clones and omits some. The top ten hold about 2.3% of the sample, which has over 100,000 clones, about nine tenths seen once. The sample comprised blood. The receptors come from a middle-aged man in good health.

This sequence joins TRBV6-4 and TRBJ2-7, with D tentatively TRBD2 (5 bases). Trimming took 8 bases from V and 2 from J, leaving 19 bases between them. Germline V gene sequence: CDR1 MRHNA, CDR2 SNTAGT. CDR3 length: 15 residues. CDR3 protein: CASPQERANTYEQYF. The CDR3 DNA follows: TGTGCCAGCCCCCAGGAGAGGGCGAACACCTACGAGCAGTACTTC.

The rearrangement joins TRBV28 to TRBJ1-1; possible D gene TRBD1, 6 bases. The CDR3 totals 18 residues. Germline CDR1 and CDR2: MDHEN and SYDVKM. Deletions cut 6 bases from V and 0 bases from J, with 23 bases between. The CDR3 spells CASSRGLGRLLMNTEAFF. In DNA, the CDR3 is TGTGCCAGCAGCCGGGGGCTGGGCAGACTATTAATGAACACTGAAGCTTTCTTT.

The CDR3 protein is CASSDRGNRAFF. The CDR3 nucleotides are TGTGCCAGCAGCGACAGGGGAAACAGAGCTTTCTTT. This chain uses TRBV2 with TRBJ1-1; 8 bases agree with TRBD1. CDR3 length: 12 residues. J was trimmed by 10 bases and V by 6 bases; bases with no gene match: 7. Germline V gene sequence: CDR1 SNHLY, CDR2 FYNNEI.

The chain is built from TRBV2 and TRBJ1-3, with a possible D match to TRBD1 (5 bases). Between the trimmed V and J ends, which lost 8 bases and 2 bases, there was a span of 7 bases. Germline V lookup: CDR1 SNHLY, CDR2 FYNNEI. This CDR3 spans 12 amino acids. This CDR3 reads CASQGPGNTIYF. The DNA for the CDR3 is TGTGCCAGCCAGGGCCCTGGAAACACCATATATTTT. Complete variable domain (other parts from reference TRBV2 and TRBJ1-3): EPEVTQTPSHQVTQMGQEVILRCVPISNHLYFYWYRQILGQKVEFLVSFYNNEISEKSEIFDDQFSVERPDGSNFTLKIRSTKLEDSAMYFCASQGPGNTIYFGEGSWLTVV.

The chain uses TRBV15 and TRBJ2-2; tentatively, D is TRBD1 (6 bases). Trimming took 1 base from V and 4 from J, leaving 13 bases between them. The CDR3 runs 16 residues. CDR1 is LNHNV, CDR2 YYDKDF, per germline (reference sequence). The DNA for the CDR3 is TGTGCCACCAGCAGAGCTGTGGGGGCCGGCACCGGGGAGCTGTTTTTT. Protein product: CATSRAVGAGTGELFF.

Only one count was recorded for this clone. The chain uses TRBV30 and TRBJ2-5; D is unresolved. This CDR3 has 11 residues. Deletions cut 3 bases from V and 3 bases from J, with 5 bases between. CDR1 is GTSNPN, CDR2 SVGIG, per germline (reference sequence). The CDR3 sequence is CAWSAEETQYF. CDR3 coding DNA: TGTGCCTGGAGCGCGGAAGAGACCCAGTACTTC. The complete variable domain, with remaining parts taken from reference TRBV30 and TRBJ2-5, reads SQTIHQWPATLVQPVGSPLSLECTVEGTSNPNLYWYRQAAGRGLQLLFYSVGIGQISSEVPQNLSASRPQDRQFILSSKKLLLSDSGFYLCAWSAEETQYFGPGTRLLVL.

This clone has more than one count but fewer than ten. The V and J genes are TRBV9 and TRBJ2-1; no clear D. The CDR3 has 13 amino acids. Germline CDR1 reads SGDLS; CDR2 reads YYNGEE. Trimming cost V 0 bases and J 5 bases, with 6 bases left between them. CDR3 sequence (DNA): TGTGCCAGCAGCGTAGGGCAGGACAATGAGCAGTTCTTC. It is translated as CASSVGQDNEQFF.

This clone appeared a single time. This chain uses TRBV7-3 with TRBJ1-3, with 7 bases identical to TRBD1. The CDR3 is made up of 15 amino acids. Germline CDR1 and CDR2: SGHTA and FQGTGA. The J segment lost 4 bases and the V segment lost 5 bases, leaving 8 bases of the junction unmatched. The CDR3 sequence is CASSRDGQAGNTIYF. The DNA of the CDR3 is TGTGCCAGCAGCCGGGATGGACAGGCCGGAAACACCATATATTTT.

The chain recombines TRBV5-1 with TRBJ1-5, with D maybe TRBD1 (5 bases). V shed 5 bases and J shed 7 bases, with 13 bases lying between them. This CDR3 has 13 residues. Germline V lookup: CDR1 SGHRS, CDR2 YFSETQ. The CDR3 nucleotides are TGCGCCAGCAGTTGGGGGTGGGGCCAGCCCCAGCATTTT. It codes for CASSWGWGQPQHF.

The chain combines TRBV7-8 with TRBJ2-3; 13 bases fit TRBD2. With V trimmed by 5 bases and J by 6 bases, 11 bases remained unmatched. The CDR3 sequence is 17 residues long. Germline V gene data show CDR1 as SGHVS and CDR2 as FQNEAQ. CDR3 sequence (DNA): TGTGCCAGCAGCCCCCTCTTACTAGCGGGGGGGCTGGATACGCAGTATTTT. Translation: CASSPLLLAGGLDTQYF.

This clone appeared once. The CDR3 is CASRQQGGFLETQYF. DNA for the CDR3: TGTGCCAGCAGGCAACAGGGGGGTTTTCTAGAGACCCAGTACTTC. This rearrangement joins TRBV6-5 to TRBJ2-5, with 8 bases identical to TRBD1. J was trimmed by 4 bases and V by 6 bases; bases with no gene match: 10. Germline V gene lookup returns CDR1 MNHEY and CDR2 SVGAGI. The CDR3 covers 15 residues.

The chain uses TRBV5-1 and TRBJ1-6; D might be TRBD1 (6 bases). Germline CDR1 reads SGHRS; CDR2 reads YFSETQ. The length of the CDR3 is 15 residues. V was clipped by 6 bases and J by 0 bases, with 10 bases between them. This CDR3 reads CASTTGSSYNSPLHF. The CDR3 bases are TGCGCCAGCACCACAGGGAGCTCCTATAATTCACCCCTCCACTTT.

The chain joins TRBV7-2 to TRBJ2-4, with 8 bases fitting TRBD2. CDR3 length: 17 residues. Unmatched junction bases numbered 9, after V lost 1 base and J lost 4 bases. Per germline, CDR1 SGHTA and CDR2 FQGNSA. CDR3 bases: TGTGCCAGCAGCTTAGTAGCGGGATCTCTGGGGAAAAACATTCAGTACTTC. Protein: CASSLVAGSLGKNIQYF.

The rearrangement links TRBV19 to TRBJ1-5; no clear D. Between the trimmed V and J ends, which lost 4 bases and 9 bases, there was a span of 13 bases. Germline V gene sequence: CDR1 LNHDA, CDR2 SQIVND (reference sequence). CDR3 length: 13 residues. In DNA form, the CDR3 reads TGTGCCAGTAGTAGAAGGGCTCATCGGCCCCAGCATTTT. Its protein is CASSRRAHRPQHF.

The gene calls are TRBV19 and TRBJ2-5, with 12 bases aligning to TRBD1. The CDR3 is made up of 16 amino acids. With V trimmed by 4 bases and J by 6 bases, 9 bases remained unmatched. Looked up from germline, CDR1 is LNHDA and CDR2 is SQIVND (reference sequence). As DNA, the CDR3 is TGTGCCAGTAGTACGCTGCCGGGACAGGGGGCTAAGACCCAGTACTTC. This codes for CASSTLPGQGAKTQYF.

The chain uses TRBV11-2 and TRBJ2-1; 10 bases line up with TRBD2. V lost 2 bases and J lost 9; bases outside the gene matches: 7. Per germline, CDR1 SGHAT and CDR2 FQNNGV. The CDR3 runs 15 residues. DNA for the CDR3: TGTGCCAGCAGCTTAACTAGCGGGGCCAATAGTGAGCAGTTCTTC. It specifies CASSLTSGANSEQFF.

The CDR3 is CASSDRSLGHVVQETQYF. The CDR3 DNA is TGTGCCAGCAGTGATAGGAGTTTGGGACATGTGGTCCAAGAGACCCAGTACTTC. The chain employs TRBV6-1 and TRBJ2-5; D perhaps matches TRBD1 (6 bases). V lost 3 bases, J lost 1 base, and 21 bases lay in between. Germline CDR1 and CDR2: MNHNS and SASEGT. The CDR3 extends over 18 amino acids.

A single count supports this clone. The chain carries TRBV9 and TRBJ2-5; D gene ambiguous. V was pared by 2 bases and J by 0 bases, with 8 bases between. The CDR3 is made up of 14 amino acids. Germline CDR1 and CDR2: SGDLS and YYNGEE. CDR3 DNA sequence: TGTGCCAGCAGCGTTTCTAGGTACCAAGAGACCCAGTACTTC. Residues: CASSVSRYQETQYF.

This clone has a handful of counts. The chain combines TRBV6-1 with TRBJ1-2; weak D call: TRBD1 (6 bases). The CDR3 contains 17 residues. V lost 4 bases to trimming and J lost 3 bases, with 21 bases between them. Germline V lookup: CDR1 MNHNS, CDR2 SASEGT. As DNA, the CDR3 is TGTGCCAGCAGTGCCCGGGGGCGGGCCGGGAGGGACTATGGCTACACCTTC. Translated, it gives CASSARGRAGRDYGYTF.

The CDR3 DNA reads TGCAGTGCTAGTCCAGGGGGTCAGCCCCAGCATTTT. Residues: CSASPGGQPQHF. This chain links TRBV20-1 with TRBJ1-5; TRBD1 matches 7 bases. Losses at the gene ends were 3 bases for V and 6 bases for J; bases not matched to a gene: 2. This CDR3 has 12 residues. Germline V lookup: CDR1 DFQATT, CDR2 SNEGSKA (reference sequence).